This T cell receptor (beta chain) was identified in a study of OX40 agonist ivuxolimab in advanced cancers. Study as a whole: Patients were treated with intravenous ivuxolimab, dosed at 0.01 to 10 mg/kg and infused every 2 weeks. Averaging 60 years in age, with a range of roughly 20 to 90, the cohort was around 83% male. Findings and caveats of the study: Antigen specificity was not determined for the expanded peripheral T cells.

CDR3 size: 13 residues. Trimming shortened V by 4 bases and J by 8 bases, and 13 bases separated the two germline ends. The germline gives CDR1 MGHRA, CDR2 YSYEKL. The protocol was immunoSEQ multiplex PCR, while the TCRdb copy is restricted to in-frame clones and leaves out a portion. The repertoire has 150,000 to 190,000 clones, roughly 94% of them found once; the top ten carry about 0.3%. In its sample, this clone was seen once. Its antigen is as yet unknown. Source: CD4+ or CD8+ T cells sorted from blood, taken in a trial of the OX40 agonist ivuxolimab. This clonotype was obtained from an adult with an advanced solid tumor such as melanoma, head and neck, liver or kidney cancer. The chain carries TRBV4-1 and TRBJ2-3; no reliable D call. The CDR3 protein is CASSLEPSGTQYF. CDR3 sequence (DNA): TGCGCCAGCAGCCTAGAACCGTCGGGTACGCAGTATTTT.